This T cell receptor (beta chain) was sequenced in a study of blood T cell repertoires in COVID-19. Study overall: Sites across the United States, Italy and Spain contributed samples from acute and convalescent COVID-19.

This study enrolled people aged 18 to 89 from 24 US geographic areas. Either two negative PCRs, clearance, or symptom resolution qualified Cohort 3 donors as recovered. Sequencing used immunoSEQ multiplex PCR; TCRdb keeps in-frame clones, though not all of them. The table shows 250,000 to 350,000 clones, with 75% to 95% occurring only once. The V and J ends lost 3 bases and 9 bases, in that order; junction bases with no gene match: 8. The CDR3 length is 16 residues. The germline CDR1 and CDR2 sequences are KGHSH and LQKENI. The sample consisted of PBMCs or T cells enriched from blood (not recorded which). This receptor was obtained from a woman aged 25 to 39 who had recovered from COVID-19. The chain carries TRBV18 and TRBJ2-1, with 13 bases matching TRBD2. The CDR3 DNA follows: TGTGCCAGCTCACCTGGGACTAGCGGGATGGGGGGTGAGCAGTTCTTC. Translating gives CASSPGTSGMGGEQFF.